The TCR beta chain under discussion was sequenced for a study of blood T cells in healthy people across ages. Trimming stripped 1 base from V and 8 bases from J, with 20 bases between. The CDR3 extends over 16 amino acids. Germline V lookup: CDR1 SGHVS, CDR2 FQNEAQ. Then a second PCR, running about 6 to 12 cycles, was carried out with a sample-barcoded 5' primer and a J-beta primer mix. TCRdb reanalysed the 5' RACE reads using MiXCR and keeps one entry per CDR3 protein. The sample carries under 2,000,000 distinct CDR3 sequences, roughly 50% recorded once. Study conclusions and caveats: One million T cells yielded diversity estimates that were considered underestimates.

Comments on this clonotype: Antigen: not known.

The chain combines TRBV7-8 with TRBJ1-1; the D gene is possibly TRBD1 (5 bases). The sample comprised blood. The sequence derives from a woman aged 40 to 50 in good health. The CDR3 region has the DNA TGTGCCAGCAGCTTAGTAATTCGGGGGGAGAAGAAAGAAGCTTTCTTT. The encoded protein is CASSLVIRGEKKEAFF.